The 14 T cell receptor beta chains in this list originate from one sample, sequenced in a study of blood T cell repertoires in COVID-19. Some clones are missing from TCRdb's copy, which holds only in-frame ones; the method was immunoSEQ multiplex PCR. In the table there are 96,000 or so clones, 85% to 95% of which are singletons. The sequencing input was peripheral blood. All receptors derive from a man between 60 and 70 years old with acute or convalescent COVID-19.

This clone has more than one count but fewer than ten. The rearrangement links TRBV7-6 to TRBJ2-2, with 8 bases fitting TRBD1. Germline V CDR1 and CDR2: SGHVS, FNYEAQ. This CDR3 has 16 amino acids. V lost 5 bases and J lost 3; bases outside the gene matches: 8. The CDR3 region is CASSHPDRAYTGELFF. As DNA, the CDR3 is TGTGCCAGCAGCCATCCGGACAGGGCTTACACCGGGGAGCTGTTTTTT. Using reference TRBV7-6 and TRBJ2-2 for the parts outside the CDR3, the full variable domain is GAGVSQSPRYKVTKRGQDVALRCDPISGHVSLYWYRQALGQGPEFLTYFNYEAQQDKSGLPNDRFSAERPEGSISTLTIQRTEQRDSAMYRCASSHPDRAYTGELFFGEGSRLTVL.

The count of this clone is one. The chain recombines TRBV2 with TRBJ1-4, with D perhaps TRBD1 (6 bases). There are 12 residues in the CDR3. The germline V gene encodes CDR1 SNHLY and CDR2 FYNNEI. V was trimmed by 7 bases and J by 5 bases, leaving 8 bases between them. Here the CDR3 reads CASNRENEKLFF. CDR3 nucleotide sequence: TGTGCCAGCAACAGGGAGAATGAAAAACTGTTTTTT.

The rearrangement joins TRBV10-2 to TRBJ2-2; D not resolved. The germline CDR1 and CDR2 sequences are WSHSY and SAAADI. V was shortened by 2 bases and J by 4 bases, with 8 bases between the two germline ends. The CDR3 totals 14 residues. CDR3 protein: CASSEVSSTGELFF. The CDR3 DNA reads as TGCGCCAGCAGTGAGGTTTCTAGCACCGGGGAGCTGTTTTTT.

The gene calls are TRBV9 and TRBJ2-2, with 7 bases lining up with TRBD1. This CDR3 has 16 residues. The V and J ends lost 4 bases and 3 bases, in that order; junction bases with no gene match: 9. Germline-derived CDR1 and CDR2 are SGDLS and YYNGEE. The CDR3 spells CASSPFDRADTGELFF. CDR3 coding DNA: TGTGCCAGCAGCCCCTTCGACAGGGCGGACACCGGGGAGCTGTTTTTT.

The genes are TRBV11-2 and TRBJ2-7, with D possibly matching TRBD1 (7 bases). V was trimmed by 1 base and J by 7 bases, leaving 17 bases between them. CDR1 and CDR2 from the germline V gene are SGHAT and FQNNGV. The CDR3 is 15 amino acids. The CDR3 protein is CASSLAGQGGFEQYF. The CDR3 DNA reads TGTGCCAGCAGCTTAGCGGGCCAGGGGGGTTTTGAGCAGTACTTC.

The rearrangement joins TRBV11-3 to TRBJ1-2; weak D call: TRBD1 (5 bases). The CDR3 has 15 amino acids. The germline V gene encodes CDR1 SGHNT and CDR2 YENEEA. V was shortened by 5 bases and J by 4 bases, with 17 bases between the two germline ends. CDR3 amino acids: CASSPSGEAGYGYTF. For the CDR3, the DNA is TGTGCCAGCAGCCCCTCGGGGGAGGCCGGCTATGGCTACACCTTC.

This chain connects TRBV10-2 to TRBJ2-3; no clear D. The V end lost 8 bases, the J end lost 0 bases, and 12 bases lay between the germline ends. The CDR3 covers 14 residues. Germline CDR1 WSHSY, CDR2 SAAADI. CDR3 coding DNA: TGCGCCAGCGGCTCCGTTACCAGCACAGATACGCAGTATTTT. This translates into CASGSVTSTDTQYF.

The CDR3 sequence: CASSIGLVDYYEQYF. The CDR3 DNA reads as TGTGCCAGTAGTATAGGACTAGTCGACTACTACGAGCAGTACTTC. The gene calls are TRBV19 and TRBJ2-7; D is perhaps TRBD2 (6 bases). CDR1 is LNHDA and CDR2 is SQIVND in the germline V gene (reference sequence). Trimming cost V 1 base and J 3 bases, with 13 bases left between them. This CDR3 comprises 15 residues. The full variable domain, with the rest looked up from reference TRBV19 and TRBJ2-7, is DGGITQSPKYLFRKEGQNVTLSCEQNLNHDAMYWYRQDPGQGLRLIYYSQIVNDFQKGDIAEGYSVSREKKESFPLTVTSAQKNPTAFYLCASSIGLVDYYEQYFGPGTRLTVT.

V gene TRBV11-3 combines with J gene TRBJ2-6, with a possible D match to TRBD1 (6 bases). CDR3 size: 17 residues. Germline CDR1 is SGHNT and CDR2 is YENEEA. V was clipped by 1 base and J by 1 base, with 11 bases between them. CDR3: CASSLGGHLSGANVLTF. In DNA form, the CDR3 reads TGTGCCAGCAGCTTAGGGGGACACCTTTCTGGGGCCAACGTCCTGACTTTC.

This clone showed up just once. The J gene is TRBJ2-7, the V gene TRBV20-1; TRBD1 matches at 7 bases. The J segment lost 6 bases and the V segment lost 3 bases, leaving 11 bases of the junction unmatched. The CDR3 has 14 residues. Germline loops: CDR1 DFQATT, CDR2 SNEGSKA (reference sequence). CDR3 in DNA: TGCAGTGCTAGTAGGGGGCCGACCTCATCCGAGCAGTACTTC. Its protein is CSASRGPTSSEQYF.

This clone was seen a single time. The chain recombines TRBV27 with TRBJ2-1, with 15 bases aligning to TRBD2. The CDR3 is made up of 15 amino acids. J gave up 12 bases and V 5 bases, and 8 bases lay outside the gene matches. Germline CDR1 reads MNHEY; CDR2 reads SMNVEV (reference sequence). CDR3 sequence (DNA): TGTGCCAGCAGTCCAGGACTAGCGGGAGGGCCGACGCAGTTCTTC. It yields the protein CASSPGLAGGPTQFF.

This chain joins TRBV28 and TRBJ1-2; 7 positions agree with TRBD1. Germline loops: CDR1 MDHEN, CDR2 SYDVKM. The length of the CDR3 is 16 residues. Trimming cost V 6 bases and J 3 bases; bases outside gene matches: 13. The CDR3 DNA sequence: TGTGCCAGCAGCCCGATTTCGACAGGGCCAGACTATGGCTACACCTTC. Amino acid sequence: CASSPISTGPDYGYTF.

The chain carries TRBV21-1 and TRBJ2-2; TRBD1, the table's D call, lacks a check against the DNA. TRBV21-1 is termed a pseudogene. The CDR3 length is 19 residues. The CDR3 protein is CASSGDRGVLAGLPGELFF. CDR3 in DNA: TGTGCCAGCAGTGGGGACAGGGGAGTGTTAGCGGGACTCCCCGGGGAGCTGTTTTTT.

The V and J genes are TRBV27 and TRBJ1-1; D is undetermined. This CDR3 is built from 13 residues. CDR1 is MNHEY and CDR2 is SMNVEV in the germline V gene (reference sequence). Trimming removed 8 bases at V and 7 bases at J, with 17 bases between. CDR3 sequence: CASSLNPRFEAFF. Here the CDR3 DNA reads TGTGCCAGCTCCCTGAATCCCAGGTTTGAAGCTTTCTTT.